This record covers a single TCR beta chain. This specimen comes from a study of blood T cell repertoires in COVID-19. For the study at large: The United States, Italy and Spain provided the acute and convalescent COVID-19 samples. T cells, B-cell-depleted T cells, or PBMCs supplied cDNA or gDNA.

Those enrolled in Seattle joined during active infection and were followed longitudinally afterward. Some clones are missing from TCRdb's copy, which holds only in-frame ones; the method was immunoSEQ multiplex PCR. This table holds around 150,000 clones, around 92% found once. V lost 0 bases, J lost 1 base, and 4 bases lay in between. Germline CDR1 is SGDLS and CDR2 is YYNGEE. CDR3 length equals 13 residues. The receptor's source is a man aged 30 to 39 with COVID-19, enrolled during active disease. This chain connects TRBV9 to TRBJ1-1; D unresolved. The specimen sequenced was peripheral blood. CDR3 DNA: TGTGCCAGCAGCGTAGCAGGGAACACTGAAGCTTTCTTT. Its protein product is CASSVAGNTEAFF.